This TCR beta chain is drawn from a study of T cell responses to AZD1222 COVID-19 vaccine. General observations from the study: In a largely white British group with more females than males, clonal diversity was possibly underestimated.

From germline, CDR1 is GTSNPN and CDR2 SVGIG (reference sequence). The ends lost 2 bases at V and 7 bases at J; junction bases unmatched: 7. The CDR3 length is 14 residues. A word on this clone: Its antigen is currently unknown.

The table came from immunoSEQ multiplex PCR; TCRdb's copy has only in-frame clones and leaves some out. The sample lists 110,000 to 150,000 clones, roughly 91% occurring once. The receptor was isolated from an adult in good health. The V and J genes are TRBV30 and TRBJ1-5; the match to TRBD1 covers 8 bases. The specimen comprised peripheral blood, sampled on day 0 of AZD1222 vaccination. CDR3 sequence reads: CAWSSGQGMQPQHF. CDR3 DNA sequence: TGTGCCTGGAGTTCCGGACAGGGAATGCAGCCCCAGCATTTT.